Presented here are 12 T cell receptor beta chains from one specimen sequenced in a study of blood T cell repertoires in COVID-19. The table came from immunoSEQ multiplex PCR; TCRdb's copy has only in-frame clones and leaves some out. The table lists 95,000 to 150,000 clones, less than 90% of them singletons. The source material was PBMCs or T cells enriched from blood (not recorded which). The source is a woman in her twenties or thirties who had recovered from COVID-19.

The rearrangement joins TRBV6-1 to TRBJ1-6; 7 nucleotides line up with TRBD1. V lost 4 bases, J lost 9 bases, and 12 bases stayed unmatched. Germline lookup yields CDR1 MNHNS and CDR2 SASEGT. The CDR3 contains 16 residues. The CDR3 nucleotides are TGTGCCAGCAGTGCCCTAACAGGGGTACCGCGTTCACCCCTCCACTTT. This encodes CASSALTGVPRSPLHF.

This chain joins TRBV18 and TRBJ1-5; D is possibly TRBD1 (6 bases). The germline gives CDR1 KGHSH, CDR2 LQKENI. The CDR3 covers 16 residues. The V end was cut by 0 bases, the J end by 1 base, with 10 bases between. The CDR3 DNA reads TGTGCCAGCTCACCACCGGGACACGTGAGCAATCAGCCCCAGCATTTT. Protein sequence: CASSPPGHVSNQPQHF. Variable domain in full (rest from reference TRBV18 and TRBJ1-5): NAGVMQNPRHLVRRRGQEARLRCSPMKGHSHVYWYRQLPEEGLKFMVYLQKENIIDESGMPKERFSAEFPKEGPSILRIQQVVRGDSAAYFCASSPPGHVSNQPQHFGDGTRLSIL.

This chain connects TRBV4-3 to TRBJ1-1; 7 nucleotides match TRBD1. There are 16 residues in the CDR3. CDR1 LGHNA and CDR2 YSLEER come from the germline V gene. With 0 bases clipped from V and 1 base from J, the junction kept 5 bases outside the gene matches. The CDR3 sequence is CASSQDTHRGNTEAFF. DNA for the CDR3: TGCGCCAGCAGCCAAGATACCCACAGGGGGAACACTGAAGCTTTCTTT.

The chain carries TRBV5-3 and TRBJ1-2; tentative D call: TRBD1 (5 bases). TRBV5-3 falls under the ORF class, with uncertain function. This CDR3 comprises 17 residues. V lost 4 bases and J lost 5, with 24 bases in between. The CDR3 DNA follows: TGTGCCAGAAGCCCGAACTGGGGAGGGGAGGTAAGGTATGGCTACACCTTC. Translated: CARSPNWGGEVRYGYTF.

This clone occurred once. The J gene is TRBJ1-5, the V gene TRBV9; D ambiguous. CDR1 is SGDLS, CDR2 YYNGEE, per germline. Trimming removed 0 bases from V and 4 bases from J, with 11 bases in between. The CDR3 has 15 amino acids. The CDR3 here is CASSVAGEGNQPQHF. The CDR3 DNA follows: TGTGCCAGCAGCGTAGCCGGGGAAGGGAATCAGCCCCAGCATTTT.

V is TRBV2 and J is TRBJ1-2; D is undetermined. The V and J ends lost 0 bases and 3 bases respectively, with 5 bases between them. The germline gives CDR1 SNHLY, CDR2 FYNNEI. The CDR3 extends over 13 amino acids. The CDR3 spells CASSEAADYGYTF. The CDR3 nucleotides are TGTGCCAGCAGTGAAGCAGCCGACTATGGCTACACCTTC.

This sequence joins TRBV6-5 and TRBJ1-3, with D unresolved. Germline V gene sequence: CDR1 MNHEY, CDR2 SVGAGI. V was pared by 10 bases and J by 0 bases, with 10 bases between. CDR3 size: 13 residues. The CDR3: CATWANSGNTIYF. CDR3 nucleotides: TGTGCCACCTGGGCCAACTCTGGAAACACCATATATTTT.

In its sample, this clone was seen a few times. The chain links TRBV6-4 to TRBJ1-5, with 8 nucleotides matching TRBD1. Germline trimming cut 1 base from V and 2 bases from J; bases unmatched to any gene: 13. Germline lookup yields CDR1 MRHNA and CDR2 SNTAGT. The CDR3 totals 19 residues. The CDR3 coding sequence is TGTGCCAGCAGTGACTACCCTTGGACAGGGTATCTCGGCAATCAGCCCCAGCATTTT. Amino acid sequence: CASSDYPWTGYLGNQPQHF.

The chain links TRBV11-2 to TRBJ1-2, with D possibly TRBD1 on 5 matching bases. The CDR3 is made up of 15 amino acids. Germline V gene sequence: CDR1 SGHAT, CDR2 FQNNGV. V was clipped by 7 bases and J by 2 bases, with 17 bases between them. CDR3 DNA sequence: TGTGCCAGCACCCTAAGGTCCTCAGGGAACTATGGCTACACCTTC. Translation gives CASTLRSSGNYGYTF.

This chain joins TRBV15 and TRBJ2-5, with TRBD2 matching 9 bases. Per germline, CDR1 LNHNV and CDR2 YYDKDF (reference sequence). This CDR3 comprises 20 residues. V gave up 0 bases and J gave up 2 bases; unmatched junction bases: 16. The CDR3 protein is CATSRDRAMAASGAQETQYF. The CDR3 bases are TGTGCCACCAGCAGAGACCGCGCAATGGCAGCTAGCGGGGCTCAAGAGACCCAGTACTTC.

This chain joins TRBV7-9 and TRBJ2-3; D is possibly TRBD2 (6 bases). Trimming stripped 4 bases from V and 0 bases from J, with 20 bases between. Germline V gene data show CDR1 as SEHNR and CDR2 as FQNEAQ (reference sequence). This CDR3 is built from 18 residues. CDR3 nucleotide sequence: TGTGCCAGCAGCTCCCCGGTACGGGGGAGGACTAGCACAGATACGCAGTATTTT. It encodes CASSSPVRGRTSTDTQYF.

This sequence joins TRBV7-2 and TRBJ2-3; 11 bases align to TRBD1. The germline V gene has CDR1 SGHTA and CDR2 FQGNSA. The junction had 15 bases not matched to a gene; V was cut back by 4 bases and J by 6 bases. This CDR3 spans 18 amino acids. This chain's CDR3 is CASSSRGGGQGAGDTQYF. As DNA, the CDR3 is TGTGCCAGCAGCTCCCGGGGCGGAGGACAGGGGGCAGGGGATACGCAGTATTTT.